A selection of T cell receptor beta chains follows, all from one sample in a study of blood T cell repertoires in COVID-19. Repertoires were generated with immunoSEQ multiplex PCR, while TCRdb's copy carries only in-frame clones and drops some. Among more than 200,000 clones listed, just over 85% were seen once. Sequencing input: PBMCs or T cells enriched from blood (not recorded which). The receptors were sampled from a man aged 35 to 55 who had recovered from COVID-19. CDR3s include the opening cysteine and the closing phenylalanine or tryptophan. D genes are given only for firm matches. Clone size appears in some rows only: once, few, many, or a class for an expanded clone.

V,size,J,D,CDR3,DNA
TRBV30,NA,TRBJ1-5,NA,CAWRQNSNQPQHF,TGTGCCTGGAGGCAGAATAGCAATCAGCCCCAGCATTTT
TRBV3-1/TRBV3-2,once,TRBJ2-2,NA,CASSRLAGSGTGELFF,TGTGCCAGCAGCCGGCTCGCGGGGTCGGGGACCGGGGAGCTGTTTTTT
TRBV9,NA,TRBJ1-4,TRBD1,CASSFETGTGVKLFF,TGTGCCAGCAGCTTCGAGACCGGGACAGGGGTAAAACTGTTTTTT
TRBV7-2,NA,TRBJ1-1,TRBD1,CASSPWTGEAFF,TGTGCCAGCAGCCCCTGGACAGGGGAAGCTTTCTTT
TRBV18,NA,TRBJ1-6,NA,CASSFETMTAAYNSPLHF,TGTGCCAGCTCATTCGAAACTATGACAGCCGCTTATAATTCACCCCTCCACTTT
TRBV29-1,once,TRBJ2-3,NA,CSVGTGTDTQYF,TGCAGCGTTGGTACAGGCACAGATACGCAGTATTTT
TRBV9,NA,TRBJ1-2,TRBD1,CASSVGQGREFNYGYTF,TGTGCCAGCAGCGTAGGACAGGGACGGGAGTTTAACTATGGCTACACCTTC
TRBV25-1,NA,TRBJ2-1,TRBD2,CASSDLAGESQFF,TGTGCCAGCAGCGATTTGGCGGGAGAATCTCAGTTCTTC
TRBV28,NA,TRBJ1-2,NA,CASSLEGLPYGYTF,TGTGCCAGCAGTTTAGAGGGACTGCCCTATGGCTACACCTTC
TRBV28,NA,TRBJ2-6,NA,CASSSPGHLPSGANVLTF,TGTGCCAGCAGTTCTCCGGGACACCTCCCCTCTGGGGCCAACGTCCTGACTTTC
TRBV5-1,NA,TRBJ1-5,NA,CASSPAPQGSSNQPQHF,TGCGCCAGCAGCCCGGCACCCCAGGGGTCCAGCAATCAGCCCCAGCATTTT
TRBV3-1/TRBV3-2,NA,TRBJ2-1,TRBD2,CASSQGTSGDNEQFF,TGTGCCAGCAGCCAAGGGACTAGCGGTGACAATGAGCAGTTCTTC
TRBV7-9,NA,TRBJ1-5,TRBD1,CASSSGGWNQPQHF,TGTGCCAGCAGTTCAGGGGGTTGGAATCAGCCCCAGCATTTT
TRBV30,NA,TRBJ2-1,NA,CACGLNSYNEQFF,TGTGCCTGTGGACTTAACTCCTACAATGAGCAGTTCTTC
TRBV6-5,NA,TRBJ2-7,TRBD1,CASSYRDRQYF,TGTGCCAGCAGTTACCGGGACAGGCAGTACTTC
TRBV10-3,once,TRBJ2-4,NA,CAVQPGPSENIQYF,TGTGCCGTACAACCAGGCCCGTCAGAAAACATTCAGTACTTC
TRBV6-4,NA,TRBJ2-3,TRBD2,CASSRLAGARSDTQYF,TGTGCCAGCAGCAGACTAGCGGGGGCACGGTCTGATACGCAGTATTTT